A single sample gave rise to the 12 T cell receptor beta chains below, sequenced in a study of cytomegalovirus exposure and HLA in healthy donors. The repertoire was sequenced with immunoSEQ multiplex PCR; TCRdb's copy has only in-frame clones and lacks some. The sample lists 150,000 to 200,000 clones, over 65% occurring once. Sequenced: PBMCs. The origin of the receptors is a man aged 18 to 30 in good health and CMV-seropositive.

Only one count was recorded for this clone. The V call is TRBV30, the J call TRBJ2-3, with a possible D match to TRBD2 (5 bases). Looked up from germline, CDR1 is GTSNPN and CDR2 is SVGIG (reference sequence). The V gene lost 4 bases and the J gene lost 6 bases, with 11 bases spanning the gap. This CDR3 is 12 amino acids long. The CDR3 sequence is CAWTPRGDTQYF. The CDR3 DNA follows: TGTGCCTGGACTCCACGCGGGGATACGCAGTATTTT.

This clone showed up just a few times. CDR3 in amino acids: CASSQEDGTDEAFF. The CDR3 DNA reads TGCGCCAGCAGCCAAGAAGATGGGACAGATGAAGCTTTCTTT. The V call is TRBV4-3, the J call TRBJ1-1, with 7 bases lining up with TRBD1. The junction had 5 bases not matched to a gene; V was cut back by 0 bases and J by 7 bases. This CDR3 has 14 amino acids. Germline CDR1 is LGHNA and CDR2 is YSLEER.

The chain carries TRBV19 and TRBJ1-2; possible D gene TRBD1, 6 bases. The CDR3 has 15 residues. V was cut by 3 bases and J by 0 bases, with 11 bases left in between. The V gene's germline CDR1 is LNHDA and CDR2 SQIVND (reference sequence). The CDR3 spells CASSIGTQANYGYTF. CDR3 coding DNA: TGTGCCAGTAGTATCGGGACACAAGCTAACTATGGCTACACCTTC.

This clone was seen a few times. The V call is TRBV7-3, the J call TRBJ2-1, with 7 bases aligning to TRBD1. Per the germline V gene, CDR1 is SGHTA and CDR2 is FQGTGA. V gave up 3 bases and J gave up 6 bases; unmatched junction bases: 8. CDR3 length equals 15 residues. Here the CDR3 reads CASSLARGNGNEQFF. The CDR3 DNA reads as TGTGCCAGCAGCTTGGCCAGGGGGAATGGCAATGAGCAGTTCTTC. Filled out from reference TRBV7-3 and TRBJ2-1, the complete variable domain reads GAGVSQTPSNKVTEKGKYVELRCDPISGHTALYWYRQSLGQGPEFLIYFQGTGAADDSGLPNDRFFAVRPEGSVSTLKIQRTERGDSAVYLCASSLARGNGNEQFFGPGTRLTVL.

The chain employs TRBV6-5 and TRBJ2-3, with 12 bases aligning to TRBD2. The ends lost 4 bases at V and 5 bases at J; junction bases unmatched: 1. From germline, CDR1 is MNHEY and CDR2 SVGAGI. CDR3 length equals 14 residues. The CDR3 loop reads CASSLLAGGDTQYF. The CDR3 DNA reads as TGTGCCAGCAGTTTACTAGCGGGAGGAGATACGCAGTATTTT.

J is TRBJ2-7 and V is TRBV9; D may be TRBD2 (5 bases). The germline gives CDR1 SGDLS, CDR2 YYNGEE. Trimming cost V 4 bases and J 6 bases, with 11 bases left between them. This CDR3 spans 12 amino acids. The CDR3 DNA reads TGTGCCAGCAGCCCTAGTCGGGGCGAGCAGTACTTC. Translation: CASSPSRGEQYF.

The chain combines TRBV19 with TRBJ2-7; TRBD2 matches at 7 bases. Trimming took 4 bases from V and 3 from J; bases not matched to a gene: 15. CDR1 is LNHDA and CDR2 is SQIVND in the germline V gene (reference sequence). This CDR3 region has 17 residues. The CDR3 sequence is CASSTRGGPRVGYEQYF. In DNA, the CDR3 is TGTGCCAGTAGTACTCGGGGAGGGCCCCGCGTTGGCTACGAGCAGTACTTC. The variable domain in full, completed from reference TRBV19 and TRBJ2-7, reads DGGITQSPKYLFRKEGQNVTLSCEQNLNHDAMYWYRQDPGQGLRLIYYSQIVNDFQKGDIAEGYSVSREKKESFPLTVTSAQKNPTAFYLCASSTRGGPRVGYEQYFGPGTRLTVT.

V gene TRBV7-2 combines with J gene TRBJ2-1; D is unresolved. The CDR3 extends over 16 amino acids. CDR1 and CDR2 (germline): SGHTA, FQGNSA. V gave up 2 bases and J gave up 0 bases, with 11 bases separating them. CDR3 DNA sequence: TGTGCCAGCAGCTTAACATTCGCTAGCTCCTACAATGAGCAGTTCTTC. It specifies CASSLTFASSYNEQFF.

The rearrangement uses TRBV13 and TRBJ2-5, with 7 bases aligning to TRBD1. Trimming removed 1 base from V and 1 base from J; junction bases left unmatched: 3. Germline V lookup: CDR1 PRHDT, CDR2 FYEKMQ (reference sequence). This CDR3 has 15 residues. CDR3 sequence: CASSLEGALQETQYF. The DNA for the CDR3 is TGTGCCAGCAGCTTAGAGGGGGCCCTCCAAGAGACCCAGTACTTC.

This clone was seen a single time. CDR3 sequence: CASTVGLGGFDEQYF. The CDR3 DNA follows: TGTGCCAGCACCGTGGGACTAGGTGGGTTCGACGAGCAGTACTTC. The chain carries TRBV28 and TRBJ2-7, with 8 bases that match TRBD2. Germline V lookup: CDR1 MDHEN, CDR2 SYDVKM. The CDR3 is 15 amino acids. Unmatched junction bases numbered 13, after V lost 7 bases and J lost 5 bases.

The chain carries TRBV7-3 and TRBJ2-6; D is unclear. The ends were cut back, 5 bases at V and 1 base at J, with 9 bases in the middle. Germline CDR1 reads SGHTA; CDR2 reads FQGTGA. The CDR3 has 15 residues. CDR3 in amino acids: CASSLDTSGANVLTF. The CDR3 DNA follows: TGTGCCAGCAGCCTCGACACTTCTGGGGCCAACGTCCTGACTTTC.

The V gene is TRBV9, the J gene TRBJ2-7; D possibly corresponds to TRBD2 (6 bases). V was cut by 4 bases and J by 3 bases, with 14 bases left in between. Germline lookup yields CDR1 SGDLS and CDR2 YYNGEE. There are 14 residues in the CDR3. The DNA for the CDR3 is TGTGCCAGCAGCACACAAGGGACTGGCTACGAGCAGTACTTC. Translation: CASSTQGTGYEQYF.